This T cell receptor (beta chain) was documented in a study of shared clonotypes between healthy human individuals. Whole-study context: Ranging from 18 to 49 in age, donors were two women and three men.

This clone was found many times. Its antigen remains unidentified. Each sorted subset replicate got 200 ng genomic DNA, roughly 27,000 genomes. Sequencing was performed with immunoSEQ multiplex PCR; in TCRdb, only in-frame clones are kept and a portion is missing. The table has approximately 240,000 clones, over 50% seen once. Splitting of CD4+ cells produced CD45RA+ naive and CD45RA-negative memory subsets. Study observations and caveats: The four-donor shared clonotypes exceeded non-shared clonotypes in generation probability, with non-shared ones scoring lower.

This receptor was identified in a man in his thirties or forties in good health. The sequenced material came from memory CD4+ T cells sorted from blood. Subset described: CD45RA-negative fraction.

The CDR3: CAISARQGKGRNTEAFF. The CDR3 coding sequence is TGTGCCATCAGTGCTCGGCAAGGGAAGGGCCGGAACACTGAAGCTTTCTTT. The chain recombines TRBV10-3 with TRBJ1-1; D not resolved. Germline CDR1 ENHRY, CDR2 SYGVKD. Trimming removed 4 bases from V and 1 base from J, with 19 bases in between. The CDR3 consists of 17 residues.